This TCR beta chain was sequenced in a study of T cell repertoires in cytomegalovirus infection. Between the trimmed V and J ends, which lost 7 bases and 8 bases, there was a span of 18 bases. CDR3 length: 14 amino acids. CDR1 and CDR2 from the germline V gene are LNHDA and SQIVND (reference sequence). There are a few counts of this clonotype. TCRdb re-analysed the reads in MiXCR, keeping a single row per CDR3 protein. The repertoire holds more than 500,000 distinct CDR3 sequences, 16% seen once, with roughly a quarter in the top ten. The sequence was obtained from a human donor in good health (CMV status not recorded). Some clones in this sample may be carry-over from other donors' samples. Sequencing was carried out using CD8+ T cells from PBMCs. The chain uses TRBV19 and TRBJ2-1; D is tentatively TRBD1 or TRBD2 (7 bases each). The CDR3 DNA reads as TGTGCCAGTACAGGGGGAGGGCCGGCCGATGAGCAGTTCTTC. Translated, it gives CASTGGGPADEQFF. The whole variable domain, remainder taken from reference TRBV19 and TRBJ2-1, is DGGITQSPKYLFRKEGQNVTLSCEQNLNHDAMYWYRQDPGQGLRLIYYSQIVNDFQKGDIAEGYSVSREKKESFPLTVTSAQKNPTAFYLCASTGGGPADEQFFGPGTRLTVL.